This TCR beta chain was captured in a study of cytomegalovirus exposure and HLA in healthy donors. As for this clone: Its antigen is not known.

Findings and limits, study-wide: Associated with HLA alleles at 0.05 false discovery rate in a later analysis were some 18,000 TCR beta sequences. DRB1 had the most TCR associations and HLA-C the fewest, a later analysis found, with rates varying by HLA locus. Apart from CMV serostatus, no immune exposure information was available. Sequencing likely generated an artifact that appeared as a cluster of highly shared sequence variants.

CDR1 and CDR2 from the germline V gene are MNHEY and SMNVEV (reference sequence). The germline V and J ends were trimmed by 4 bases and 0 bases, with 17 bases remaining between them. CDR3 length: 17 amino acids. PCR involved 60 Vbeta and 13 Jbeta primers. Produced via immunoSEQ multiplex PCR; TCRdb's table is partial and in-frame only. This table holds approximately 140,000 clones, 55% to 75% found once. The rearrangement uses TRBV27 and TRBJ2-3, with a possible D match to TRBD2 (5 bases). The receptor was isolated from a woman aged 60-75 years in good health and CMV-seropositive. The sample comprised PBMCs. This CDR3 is CASSSTRDGGSTDTQYF. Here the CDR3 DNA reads TGTGCCAGCAGTTCAACCCGAGATGGCGGGAGCACAGATACGCAGTATTTT.